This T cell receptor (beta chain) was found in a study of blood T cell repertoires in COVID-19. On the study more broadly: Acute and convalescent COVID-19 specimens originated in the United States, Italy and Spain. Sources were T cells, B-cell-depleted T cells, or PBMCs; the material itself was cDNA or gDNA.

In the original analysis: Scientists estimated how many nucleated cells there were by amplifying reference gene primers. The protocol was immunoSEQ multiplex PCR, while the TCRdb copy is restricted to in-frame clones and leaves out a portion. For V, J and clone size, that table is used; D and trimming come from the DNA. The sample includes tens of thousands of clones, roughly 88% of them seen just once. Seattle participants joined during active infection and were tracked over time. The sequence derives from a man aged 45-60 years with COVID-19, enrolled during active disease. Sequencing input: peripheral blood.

CDR3 protein: CSVHQGNTEAFF. The CDR3 nucleotides are TGCAGCGTTCATCAGGGGAACACTGAAGCTTTCTTT. This rearrangement joins TRBV29-1 to TRBJ1-1; TRBD1 might be the D (5 bases). The length of the CDR3 is 12 residues. Germline V CDR1 and CDR2: SQVTM, ANQGSEA. Trimming shortened V by 5 bases and J by 1 base, and 8 bases separated the two germline ends. Full variable domain (outside the CDR3, taken from reference TRBV29-1 and TRBJ1-1): SAVISQKPSRDICQRGTSLTIQCQVDSQVTMMFWYRQQPGQSLTLIATANQGSEATYESGFVIDKFPISRPNLTFSTLTVSNMSPEDSSIYLCSVHQGNTEAFFGQGTRLTVV.